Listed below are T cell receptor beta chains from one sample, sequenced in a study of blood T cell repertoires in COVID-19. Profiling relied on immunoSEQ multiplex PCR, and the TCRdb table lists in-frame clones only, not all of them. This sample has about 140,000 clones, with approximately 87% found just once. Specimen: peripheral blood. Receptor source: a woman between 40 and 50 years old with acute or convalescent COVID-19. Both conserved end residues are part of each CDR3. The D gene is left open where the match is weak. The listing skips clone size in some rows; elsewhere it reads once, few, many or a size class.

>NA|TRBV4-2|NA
CASSQDRLPTDTQYF
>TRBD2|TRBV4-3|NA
CASSQEMAGGPLDTQYF
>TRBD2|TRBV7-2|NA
CASSSIAGLYNEQFF
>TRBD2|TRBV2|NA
CASSEGTSGRIVTGELFF
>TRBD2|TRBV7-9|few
CASSLERGRETQYF
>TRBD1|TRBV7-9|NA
CASSVPGQGFQGYTF
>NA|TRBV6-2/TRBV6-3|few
CASSYRGNEQFF
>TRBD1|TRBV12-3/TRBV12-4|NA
CASSRQGKWGYTF
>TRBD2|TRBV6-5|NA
CASRGAGGSYNEQFF
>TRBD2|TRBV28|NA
CASSLQAHRLAGGPDPGELFF
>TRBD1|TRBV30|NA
CAWKDDRVSPYEQYF
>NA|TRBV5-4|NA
CASSTVESGEAFF
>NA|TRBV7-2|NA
CASSFRDPGRGIF
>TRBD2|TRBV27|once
CASSDLAGGPDTQYF
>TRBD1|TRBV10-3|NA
CAISEPRQGGWIPDGYTF
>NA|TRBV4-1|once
CASSPRVLSGNTIYF
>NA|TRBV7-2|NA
CASSFRQVVIPGELFF
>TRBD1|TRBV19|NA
CASRSATGGRYEQYF
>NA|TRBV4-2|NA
CASSQDLVADYNSPLHF
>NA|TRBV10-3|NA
CAIKAQGPQETQYF
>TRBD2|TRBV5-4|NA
CASSLGLAGGRWSYNEQFF
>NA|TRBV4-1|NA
CASSPDGYTGIQPQHF
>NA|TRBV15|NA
CATCLGRGRGSMNTEAFF
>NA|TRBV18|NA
CASSRSPRELKGNTIYF
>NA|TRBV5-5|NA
CASSLAGTSGNTIYF
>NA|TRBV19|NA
CAGRSGSDTEAFF
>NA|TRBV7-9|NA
CASSFFQGNTGELFF
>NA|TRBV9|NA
CASSVEGQGREKLFF
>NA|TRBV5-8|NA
CASSFPQETQYF